Listed here are 10 T cell receptor beta chains from one sample, sequenced in a study of early T cells in non-severe SARS-CoV-2 infection. TCRdb reprocessed the 5' RACE reads with MiXCR, giving one entry per CDR3 protein. Of some 40,000 distinct CDR3 sequences listed, around 6.3% were seen once; the top ten hold less than 25%. Sequenced here: whole blood, sampled at baseline. All receptors derive from an adult who was a healthcare worker with PCR-confirmed SARS-CoV-2 infection or an uninfected control (not recorded which).

This clonotype was observed at least ten times. The chain combines TRBV7-9 with TRBJ2-7, with a tentative D call TRBD2 (6 bases). Germline-derived CDR1 and CDR2 are SEHNR and FQNEAQ (reference sequence). CDR3 length: 14 residues. With 1 base removed from V and 3 bases from J, the gap between germline ends came to 10 bases. In nucleotides, the CDR3 is TGTGCCAGCAGCTTAGGGGGGGAGCGCTACGAGCAGTACTTC. Amino acids: CASSLGGERYEQYF.

V usage is TRBV19 and J usage is TRBJ1-2, with a possible D match to TRBD1 (5 bases). The V gene's germline CDR1 is LNHDA and CDR2 SQIVND (reference sequence). V lost 3 bases, J lost 1 base, and 6 bases lay in between. This CDR3 comprises 13 residues. CDR3 DNA sequence: TGTGCCAGTAGTATGGGACTTAACTATGGCTACACCTTC. Its protein is CASSMGLNYGYTF.

V is TRBV7-9 and J is TRBJ1-1; 8 nucleotides line up with TRBD1. The J segment lost 2 bases and the V segment lost 1 base, leaving 6 bases of the junction unmatched. From germline, CDR1 is SEHNR and CDR2 FQNEAQ (reference sequence). This CDR3 spans 16 amino acids. CDR3 residues: CASSLESGGPNTEAFF. DNA of the CDR3: TGTGCCAGCAGCTTAGAGTCAGGGGGCCCAAACACTGAAGCTTTCTTT.

This clonotype was seen a handful of times. The chain joins TRBV20-1 to TRBJ2-3, with D perhaps matching TRBD1 or TRBD2 (5 bases each). V shed 4 bases and J shed 6 bases, with 20 bases lying between them. The germline CDR1 and CDR2 sequences are DFQATT and SNEGSKA (reference sequence). CDR3 length: 15 amino acids. CDR3 amino acids: CSATSGAEPMDTQYF. The CDR3 DNA is TGCAGTGCTACCTCCGGGGCAGAGCCCATGGATACGCAGTATTTT.

This clonotype was found many times. The chain carries TRBV5-6 and TRBJ2-1; D might be TRBD1 (6 bases). The germline V gene encodes CDR1 SGHDT and CDR2 YYEEEE. This CDR3 contains 15 residues. Trimming took 1 base from V and 6 from J, leaving 14 bases between them. In nucleotides, the CDR3 is TGTGCCAGCAGCTTGTTGGACAGAGGGACCAATGAGCAGTTCTTC. Amino acid sequence: CASSLLDRGTNEQFF.

This clonotype was recorded many times. The rearrangement uses TRBV12-3 or TRBV12-4 and TRBJ2-7; 8 bases agree with TRBD2. J gave up 5 bases and V 5 bases, and 11 bases lay outside the gene matches. CDR3 length: 15 amino acids. CDR3 coding DNA: TGTGCCAGCAGTCCCCATGTAGCGGGGCTGAACGAGCAGTACTTC. Protein: CASSPHVAGLNEQYF.

This clonotype appeared a few times. This chain uses TRBV11-2 with TRBJ1-3; 7 positions match TRBD1. CDR3 size: 15 residues. J gave up 2 bases and V 5 bases, and 6 bases lay outside the gene matches. Per the germline V gene, CDR1 is SGHAT and CDR2 is FQNNGV. The CDR3 bases are TGTGCCAGCAGCCACAGGGGAGTGCCTGGAAACACCATATATTTT. Its protein product is CASSHRGVPGNTIYF.

This clonotype was counted at least ten times. V is TRBV9 and J is TRBJ2-7; TRBD1 matches at 11 bases. The CDR3 has 15 residues. Germline-derived CDR1 and CDR2 are SGDLS and YYNGEE. The ends lost 4 bases at V and 7 bases at J; junction bases unmatched: 10. In DNA form, the CDR3 reads TGTGCCAGCAGCAGCCGGGACAGGGGGAGGGAGGAGCAGTACTTC. This translates into CASSSRDRGREEQYF.

This clonotype was detected many times. The chain has TRBV5-1 and TRBJ2-3; no firm D call. V was cut by 0 bases and J by 4 bases, with 3 bases left in between. The CDR3 is 12 amino acids. Looked up from germline, CDR1 is SGHRS and CDR2 is YFSETQ. CDR3 residues: CASSLVPDTQYF. As DNA, the CDR3 is TGCGCCAGCAGCTTGGTCCCAGATACGCAGTATTTT.

This clonotype was seen only a few times. V usage is TRBV20-1 and J usage is TRBJ2-3; TRBD2 aligns across 14 bases. Germline CDR1 is DFQATT and CDR2 is SNEGSKA (reference sequence). The CDR3 runs to 19 residues. The junction had 16 bases not matched to a gene; V was cut back by 3 bases and J by 5 bases. CDR3 DNA sequence: TGCAGTGCTAGCCTCGGACTAGCGGGGGGCCCCCTCAGTGTAGATACGCAGTATTTT. Protein product: CSASLGLAGGPLSVDTQYF.